Below, 26 T cell receptor beta chains from the same sample are listed, as sequenced in a study of cytomegalovirus exposure and HLA in healthy donors. The study ran its PCR with 60 Vbeta and 13 Jbeta primers. Data came from immunoSEQ multiplex PCR; TCRdb stores just in-frame clones and leaves some out. The sample carries about 93,000 clones, around three quarters recorded once. The sequencing input was PBMCs. The receptors derive from a man aged 30 to 39 in good health and CMV-seronegative.

The chain employs TRBV7-2 and TRBJ1-1, with unresolved D. V lost 5 bases to trimming and J lost 1 base, with 8 bases between them. The CDR3 spans 13 residues. Per germline, CDR1 SGHTA and CDR2 FQGNSA. The CDR3 DNA sequence: TGTGCCAGCAGCCAACAGAGGAACACTGAAGCTTTCTTT. Protein sequence: CASSQQRNTEAFF.

This clone was recorded once. V usage is TRBV7-8 and J usage is TRBJ2-3, with TRBD2 matching 8 bases. This CDR3 has 14 residues. CDR1 and CDR2 (germline): SGHVS, FQNEAQ. Unmatched junction bases numbered 6, after V lost 0 bases and J lost 10 bases. CDR3 sequence reads: CASSLAPGLAAQYF. DNA for the CDR3: TGTGCCAGCAGCTTAGCGCCCGGACTAGCTGCGCAGTATTTT. Combining the CDR3 with reference TRBV7-8 and TRBJ2-3 gives the whole variable domain GAGVSQSPRYKVAKRGQDVALRCDPISGHVSLFWYQQALGQGPEFLTYFQNEAQLDKSGLPSDRFFAERPEGSVSTLKIQRTQQEDSAVYLCASSLAPGLAAQYFGPGTRLTVL.

The chain carries TRBV7-8 and TRBJ2-7; TRBD2 might be the D (5 bases). The V end lost 2 bases, the J end lost 2 bases, and 13 bases lay between the germline ends. Germline CDR1 reads SGHVS; CDR2 reads FQNEAQ. The CDR3 is 15 residues long. The CDR3 loop reads CASSLYGAETYEQYF. CDR3 bases: TGTGCCAGCAGCTTATACGGAGCGGAAACCTACGAGCAGTACTTC.

The V and J genes are TRBV29-1 and TRBJ1-2, with 9 bases lining up with TRBD1. The V gene end was trimmed by 3 bases and the J gene end by 6 bases; junction bases not matched to a gene: 8. Germline CDR1 SQVTM, CDR2 ANQGSEA. The CDR3 runs 14 residues. CDR3 bases: TGCAGCGTTGACTACGGACAGGGGATCCATGGCTACACCTTC. Its protein product is CSVDYGQGIHGYTF. Using reference TRBV29-1 and TRBJ1-2 for the parts outside the CDR3, the full variable domain is SAVISQKPSRDICQRGTSLTIQCQVDSQVTMMFWYRQQPGQSLTLIATANQGSEATYESGFVIDKFPISRPNLTFSTLTVSNMSPEDSSIYLCSVDYGQGIHGYTFGSGTRLTVV.

The chain links TRBV10-3 to TRBJ1-1, with 9 bases fitting TRBD1. The CDR3 runs to 15 residues. V gave up 4 bases and J gave up 3 bases; unmatched junction bases: 6. The germline V gene has CDR1 ENHRY and CDR2 SYGVKD. As DNA, the CDR3 is TGTGCCATCAGTGGGGCGGACAGGGGAGACACTGAAGCTTTCTTT. Its protein is CAISGADRGDTEAFF.

V usage is TRBV7-8 and J usage is TRBJ2-5; 9 bases map to TRBD2. The germline gives CDR1 SGHVS, CDR2 FQNEAQ. The ends lost 0 bases at V and 6 bases at J; junction bases unmatched: 8. This CDR3 region has 16 residues. CDR3 in DNA: TGTGCCAGCAGCTTAGCGGCGGGGGGGGACCACCAGACCCAGTACTTC. This gives the protein CASSLAAGGDHQTQYF.

This clone was recorded once. V is TRBV6-5 and J is TRBJ2-2; 10 bases align to TRBD2. V lost 3 bases to trimming and J lost 5 bases; unmatched junction nucleotides: 3. This CDR3 has 15 residues. Per germline, CDR1 MNHEY and CDR2 SVGAGI. CDR3 residues: CASSYQAGGTGELFF. The CDR3 bases are TGTGCCAGCAGTTATCAAGCGGGGGGGACCGGGGAGCTGTTTTTT.

The gene calls are TRBV7-8 and TRBJ2-4, with D perhaps TRBD2 (5 bases). Trimming took 4 bases from V and 1 from J, leaving 14 bases between them. Germline V lookup: CDR1 SGHVS, CDR2 FQNEAQ. CDR3 length: 16 residues. CDR3 DNA: TGTGCCAGCAGCTCAAGAGGAGGAGTGGCCAAAAACATTCAGTACTTC. It specifies CASSSRGGVAKNIQYF.

V is TRBV5-1 and J is TRBJ1-1, with D maybe TRBD1 (5 bases). Trimming left V 0 bases short and J 5 bases short, with 17 bases between. Germline-derived CDR1 and CDR2 are SGHRS and YFSETQ. This CDR3 comprises 16 residues. This CDR3 reads CASSLAQPQRGTEAFF. CDR3 bases: TGCGCCAGCAGCTTGGCCCAGCCTCAGCGGGGGACTGAAGCTTTCTTT.

This rearrangement joins TRBV4-1 to TRBJ1-1; D is ambiguous. Trimming removed 5 bases at V and 1 base at J, with 11 bases between. CDR1 and CDR2 from the germline V gene are MGHRA and YSYEKL. The CDR3 sequence is 14 residues long. The CDR3 sequence is CASSYSEGNTEAFF. DNA of the CDR3: TGCGCCAGCAGCTACAGCGAGGGGAACACTGAAGCTTTCTTT.

This clone showed up just once. The chain couples TRBV7-2 to TRBJ2-2; 8 nucleotides line up with TRBD2. CDR1 and CDR2 from the germline V gene are SGHTA and FQGNSA. The CDR3 runs 15 residues. With 5 bases clipped from V and 7 bases from J, the junction kept 9 bases outside the gene matches. This CDR3 reads CASSILAGLDGELFF. In DNA, the CDR3 is TGTGCCAGCAGCATATTAGCGGGATTAGACGGGGAGCTGTTTTTT.

The V call is TRBV20-1, the J call TRBJ1-1; no reliable D call. With 7 bases removed from V and 3 bases from J, the gap between germline ends came to 9 bases. This CDR3 has 11 amino acids. Per germline, CDR1 DFQATT and CDR2 SNEGSKA (reference sequence). Here the CDR3 reads CSVRDYTEAFF. Written as DNA, the CDR3 is TGCAGTGTTCGGGATTACACTGAAGCTTTCTTT.

CDR3 in DNA: TGTGCCAGCAGCACTACTAGCGGGAGCCTGTTCTTC. Translation: CASSTTSGSLFF. The chain uses TRBV7-3 and TRBJ2-1; 11 positions match TRBD2. Per the germline V gene, CDR1 is SGHTA and CDR2 is FQGTGA. The CDR3 has 12 amino acids. V was clipped by 5 bases and J by 15 bases; unmatched bases: 6.

This sequence joins TRBV2 and TRBJ1-1, with D possibly being TRBD1 (5 bases). V lost 6 bases to trimming and J lost 0 bases, with 11 bases between them. Germline V lookup: CDR1 SNHLY, CDR2 FYNNEI. The CDR3 consists of 14 residues. Here the CDR3 reads CASSGGILNTEAFF. Written as DNA, the CDR3 is TGTGCCAGCAGCGGGGGGATCTTGAACACTGAAGCTTTCTTT.

CDR3 in amino acids: CASGLGGGITEAFF. The CDR3 coding sequence is TGTGCTAGTGGTTTGGGGGGGGGTATCACTGAAGCTTTCTTT. This chain connects TRBV12-5 to TRBJ1-1; TRBD1 might be the D (5 bases). The germline gives CDR1 LGHNT, CDR2 FRNRAP. This CDR3 spans 14 amino acids. V lost 1 base, J lost 4 bases, and 10 bases lay in between.

The chain is built from TRBV9 and TRBJ2-7, with TRBD1 as a possible D gene (6 bases). The CDR3 extends over 15 amino acids. V was cut by 0 bases and J by 1 base, with 11 bases left in between. Germline V gene data show CDR1 as SGDLS and CDR2 as YYNGEE. In nucleotides, the CDR3 is TGTGCCAGCAGCGTAGAAGCGCAGGGGTCCTACGAGCAGTACTTC. Amino acids: CASSVEAQGSYEQYF.

This clone showed up just a few times. The CDR3 loop is CASRGVTEAFF. Written as DNA, the CDR3 is TGCGCCAGCCGGGGAGTCACTGAAGCTTTCTTT. The V and J genes are TRBV5-1 and TRBJ1-1, with D hard to call. Germline V CDR1 and CDR2: SGHRS, YFSETQ. Trimming removed 7 bases from V and 4 bases from J, with 8 bases in between. The CDR3 extends over 11 amino acids. Complete variable domain (other parts from reference TRBV5-1 and TRBJ1-1): KAGVTQTPRYLIKTRGQQVTLSCSPISGHRSVSWYQQTPGQGLQFLFEYFSETQRNKGNFPGRFSGRQFSNSRSEMNVSTLELGDSALYLCASRGVTEAFFGQGTRLTVV.

The rearrangement links TRBV9 to TRBJ1-2; D ambiguous. V was clipped by 4 bases and J by 6 bases, with 10 bases between them. CDR1 is SGDLS and CDR2 is YYNGEE in the germline V gene. CDR3 length equals 12 residues. The CDR3 loop is CASSPNENGYTF. In DNA form, the CDR3 reads TGTGCCAGCAGCCCCAATGAGAATGGCTACACCTTC.

The genes are TRBV18 and TRBJ1-1; 8 positions agree with TRBD1. The germline gives CDR1 KGHSH, CDR2 LQKENI. The CDR3 spans 16 residues. V was pared by 2 bases and J by 0 bases, with 5 bases of the junction left unmatched. DNA of the CDR3: TGTGCCAGCTCACCAGGACAGGGCTACATGAACACTGAAGCTTTCTTT. This encodes CASSPGQGYMNTEAFF.

The rearrangement joins TRBV7-2 to TRBJ2-1, with D maybe TRBD2 (6 bases). V lost 5 bases to trimming and J lost 9 bases, with 11 bases between them. Per germline, CDR1 SGHTA and CDR2 FQGNSA. CDR3 length: 12 amino acids. This CDR3 is CASSRLVAEQFF. CDR3 nucleotides: TGTGCCAGCAGCCGACTAGTTGCTGAGCAGTTCTTC.

V is TRBV29-1 and J is TRBJ2-3; D is perhaps TRBD2 (6 bases). Germline V gene data show CDR1 as SQVTM and CDR2 as ANQGSEA. V lost 7 bases and J lost 2, with 19 bases in between. The CDR3 is made up of 15 amino acids. CDR3 sequence reads: CSERAGHGFTDTQYF. CDR3 nucleotide sequence: TGCAGCGAGCGGGCAGGCCATGGTTTCACAGATACGCAGTATTTT.

The rearrangement links TRBV9 to TRBJ2-4; 13 bases match TRBD2. The CDR3 has 19 amino acids. CDR1 is SGDLS, CDR2 YYNGEE, per germline. V lost 0 bases, J lost 4 bases, and 10 bases stayed unmatched. This chain's CDR3 is CASSVGLGGGLAGKNIQYF. The DNA of the CDR3 is TGTGCCAGCAGCGTAGGACTTGGGGGGGGACTAGCGGGAAAAAACATTCAGTACTTC.

This chain joins TRBV27 and TRBJ2-1; 11 bases map to TRBD1. The trim removed 6 bases at V and 12 bases at J, leaving 10 bases unmatched. The CDR3 runs to 14 residues. The germline CDR1 and CDR2 sequences are MNHEY and SMNVEV (reference sequence). DNA of the CDR3: TGTGCCAGCAGCTCCCGGGACAGGGGGTTTTGGCAGTTCTTC. It encodes CASSSRDRGFWQFF.

This clone has just one count. The chain is built from TRBV28 and TRBJ2-1; D gene ambiguous. Trimming took off 3 bases at V and 1 base at J, with 25 bases between the two ends. The CDR3 has 20 residues. The germline V gene has CDR1 MDHEN and CDR2 SYDVKM. In nucleotides, the CDR3 is TGTGCCAGCAGTTTTTCGGTTGGAAGCTTTCGGGTTAGATCCTACAATGAGCAGTTCTTC. Translated: CASSFSVGSFRVRSYNEQFF.

This clone occurred a few times. The chain is built from TRBV4-3 and TRBJ1-5; TRBD1 agrees at 7 bases. Germline loops: CDR1 LGHNA, CDR2 YSLEER. The CDR3 contains 17 residues. Germline trimming cut 2 bases from V and 3 bases from J; bases unmatched to any gene: 10. The CDR3 region is CASSQSSWGTDNQPQHF. The CDR3, as DNA: TGCGCCAGCAGCCAATCTTCATGGGGGACAGACAATCAGCCCCAGCATTTT.

J is TRBJ2-1 and V is TRBV5-4; D not certain. The V and J ends lost 4 bases and 2 bases respectively, with 13 bases between them. The CDR3 is made up of 15 amino acids. Germline V gene data show CDR1 as SGHNT and CDR2 as YYREEE (reference sequence). The CDR3 protein is CASSPPGGAYNEQFF. CDR3 sequence (DNA): TGTGCCAGCAGCCCCCCGGGTGGTGCCTACAATGAGCAGTTCTTC.